The TCR beta chain described here comes from a study of early T cells in non-severe SARS-CoV-2 infection. This CDR3 is 12 amino acids long. V was pared by 6 bases and J by 10 bases, with 18 bases between. CDR1 and CDR2 (germline): SQVTM, ANQGSEA. TCRdb passed the 5' RACE reads through MiXCR, listing each CDR3 protein once. The sample lists approximately 84,000 distinct CDR3 sequences; roughly 13% were seen once. Sequenced input: whole blood. J is TRBJ1-1 and V is TRBV29-1, with D unresolved. The clonotype was recovered from an adult who was a healthcare worker with PCR-confirmed SARS-CoV-2 infection or an uninfected control (not recorded which). DNA for the CDR3: TGCAGCGTGAGGGCTCACTTTTTCGGAGCTTTCTTT. Translation: CSVRAHFFGAFF.